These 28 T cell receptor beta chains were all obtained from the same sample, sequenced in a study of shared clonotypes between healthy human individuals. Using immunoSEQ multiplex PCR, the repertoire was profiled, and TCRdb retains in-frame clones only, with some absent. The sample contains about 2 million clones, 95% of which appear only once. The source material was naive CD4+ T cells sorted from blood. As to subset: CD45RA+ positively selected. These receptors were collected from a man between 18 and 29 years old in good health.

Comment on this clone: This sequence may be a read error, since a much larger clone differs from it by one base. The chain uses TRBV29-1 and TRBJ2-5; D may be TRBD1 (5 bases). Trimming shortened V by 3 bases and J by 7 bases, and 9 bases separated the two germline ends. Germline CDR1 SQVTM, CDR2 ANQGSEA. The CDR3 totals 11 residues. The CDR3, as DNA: TGCAGCGTTGACAGGGCAGGGACCCAGTACTTC. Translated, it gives CSVDRAGTQYF.

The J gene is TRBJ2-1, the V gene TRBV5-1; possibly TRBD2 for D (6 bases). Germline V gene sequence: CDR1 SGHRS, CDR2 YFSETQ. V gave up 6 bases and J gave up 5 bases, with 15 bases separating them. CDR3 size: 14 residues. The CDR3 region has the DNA TGCGCCAGCAATTACGGGGGAAGGCACAATGAGCAGTTCTTC. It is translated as CASNYGGRHNEQFF.

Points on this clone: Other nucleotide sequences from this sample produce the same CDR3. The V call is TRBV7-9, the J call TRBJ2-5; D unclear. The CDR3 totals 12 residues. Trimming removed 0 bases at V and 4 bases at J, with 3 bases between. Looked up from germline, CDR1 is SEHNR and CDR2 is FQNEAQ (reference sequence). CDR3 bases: TGTGCCAGCAGCTTAGCCGGAGAGACCCAGTACTTC. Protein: CASSLAGETQYF.

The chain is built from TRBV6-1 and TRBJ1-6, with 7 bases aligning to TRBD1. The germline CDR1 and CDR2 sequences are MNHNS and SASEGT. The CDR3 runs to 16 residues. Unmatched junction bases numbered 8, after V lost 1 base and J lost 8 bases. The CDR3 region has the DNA TGTGCCAGCAGTGAAGGACCTCCGGGACAGTATTCACCCCTCCACTTT. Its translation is CASSEGPPGQYSPLHF.

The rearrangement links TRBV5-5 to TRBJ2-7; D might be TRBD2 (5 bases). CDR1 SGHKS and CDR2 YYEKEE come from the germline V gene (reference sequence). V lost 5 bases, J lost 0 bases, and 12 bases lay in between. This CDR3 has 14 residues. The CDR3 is CASRTHGDSYEQYF. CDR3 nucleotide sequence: TGTGCCAGCAGGACTCACGGGGACTCCTACGAGCAGTACTTC.

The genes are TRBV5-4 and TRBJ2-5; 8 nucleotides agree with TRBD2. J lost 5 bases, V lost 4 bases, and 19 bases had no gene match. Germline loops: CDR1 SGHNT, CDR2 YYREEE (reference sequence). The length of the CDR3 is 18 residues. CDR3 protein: CASSPGGEIYRFMETQYF. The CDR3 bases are TGTGCCAGCAGCCCGGGGGGGGAAATTTACCGGTTCATGGAGACCCAGTACTTC.

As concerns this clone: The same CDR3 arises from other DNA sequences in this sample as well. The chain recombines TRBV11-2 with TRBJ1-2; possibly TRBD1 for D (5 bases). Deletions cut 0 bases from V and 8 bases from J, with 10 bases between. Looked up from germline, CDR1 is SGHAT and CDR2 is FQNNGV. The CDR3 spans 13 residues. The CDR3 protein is CASSLDRGAGYTF. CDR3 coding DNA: TGTGCCAGCAGCTTAGATCGTGGGGCGGGCTACACCTTC.

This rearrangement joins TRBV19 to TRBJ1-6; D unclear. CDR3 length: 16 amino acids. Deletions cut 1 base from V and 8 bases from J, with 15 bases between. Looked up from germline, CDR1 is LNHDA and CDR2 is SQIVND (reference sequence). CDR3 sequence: CASSIGDGLQDSPLHF. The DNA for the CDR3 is TGTGCCAGTAGTATAGGGGATGGCCTCCAGGATTCACCCCTCCACTTT.

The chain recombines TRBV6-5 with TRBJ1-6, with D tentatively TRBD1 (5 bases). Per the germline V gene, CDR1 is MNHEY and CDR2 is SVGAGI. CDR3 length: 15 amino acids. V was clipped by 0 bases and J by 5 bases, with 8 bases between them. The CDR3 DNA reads TGTGCCAGCAGTTACTCGACAGACAATAATTCACCCCTCCACTTT. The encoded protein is CASSYSTDNNSPLHF.

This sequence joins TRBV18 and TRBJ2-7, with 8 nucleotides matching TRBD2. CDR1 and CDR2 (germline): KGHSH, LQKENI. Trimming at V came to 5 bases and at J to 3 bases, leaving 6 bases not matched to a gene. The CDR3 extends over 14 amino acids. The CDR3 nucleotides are TGTGCCAGCTCAATTCGGGAGGGCAACTACGAGCAGTACTTC. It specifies CASSIREGNYEQYF.

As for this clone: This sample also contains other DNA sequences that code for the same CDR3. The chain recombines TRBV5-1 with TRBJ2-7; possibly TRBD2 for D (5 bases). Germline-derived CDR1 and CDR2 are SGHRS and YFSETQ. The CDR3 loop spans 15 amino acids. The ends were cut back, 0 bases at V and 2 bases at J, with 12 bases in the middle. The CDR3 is CASSLGGSGAYEQYF. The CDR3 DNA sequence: TGCGCCAGCAGCTTGGGGGGATCCGGGGCCTACGAGCAGTACTTC.

The CDR3, as DNA: TGCAGCGCCGACAGGGCTGAAGCTTTCTTT. Its protein is CSADRAEAFF. This chain links TRBV29-1 with TRBJ1-1; 7 bases align to TRBD1. In germline, CDR1 is SQVTM, CDR2 ANQGSEA. V was pared by 7 bases and J by 6 bases, with 2 bases of the junction left unmatched. The CDR3 consists of 10 residues.

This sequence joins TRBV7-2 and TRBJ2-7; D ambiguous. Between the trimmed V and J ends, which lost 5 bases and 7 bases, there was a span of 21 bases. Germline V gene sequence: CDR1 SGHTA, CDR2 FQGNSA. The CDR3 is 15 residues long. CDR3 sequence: CASSKESLGLREQYF. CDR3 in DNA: TGTGCCAGCAGCAAAGAATCCCTTGGGCTTAGAGAGCAGTACTTC. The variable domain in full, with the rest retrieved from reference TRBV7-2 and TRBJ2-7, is GAGVSQSPSNKVTEKGKDVELRCDPISGHTALYWYRQSLGQGLEFLIYFQGNSAPDKSGLPSDRFSAERTGGSVSTLTIQRTQQEDSAVYLCASSKESLGLREQYFGPGTRLTVT.

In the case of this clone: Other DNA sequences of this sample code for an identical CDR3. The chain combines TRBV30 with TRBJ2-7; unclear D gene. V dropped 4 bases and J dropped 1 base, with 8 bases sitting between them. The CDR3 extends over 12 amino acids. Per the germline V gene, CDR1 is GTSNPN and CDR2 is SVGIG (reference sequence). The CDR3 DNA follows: TGTGCCTGGAACCGGCAGTCCTACGAGCAGTACTTC. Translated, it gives CAWNRQSYEQYF.

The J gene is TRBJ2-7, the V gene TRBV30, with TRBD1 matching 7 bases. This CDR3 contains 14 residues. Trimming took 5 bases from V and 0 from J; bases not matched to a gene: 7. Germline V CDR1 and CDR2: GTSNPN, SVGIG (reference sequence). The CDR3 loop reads CAWVGQSASYEQYF. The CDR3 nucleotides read TGTGCCTGGGTGGGACAGAGTGCCTCCTACGAGCAGTACTTC.

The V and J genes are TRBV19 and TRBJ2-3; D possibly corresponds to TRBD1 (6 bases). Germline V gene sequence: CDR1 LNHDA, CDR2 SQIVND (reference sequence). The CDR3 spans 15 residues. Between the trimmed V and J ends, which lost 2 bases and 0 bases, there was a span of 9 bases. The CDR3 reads CASSITGQSTDTQYF. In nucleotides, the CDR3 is TGTGCCAGTAGTATAACAGGACAGAGCACAGATACGCAGTATTTT.

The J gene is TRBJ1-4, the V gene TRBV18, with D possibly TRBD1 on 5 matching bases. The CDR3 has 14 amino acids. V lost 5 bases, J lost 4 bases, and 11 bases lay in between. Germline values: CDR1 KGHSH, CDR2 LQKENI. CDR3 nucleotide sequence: TGTGCCAGCTCAGTCGGGACTCTTAATGAAAAACTGTTTTTT. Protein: CASSVGTLNEKLFF.

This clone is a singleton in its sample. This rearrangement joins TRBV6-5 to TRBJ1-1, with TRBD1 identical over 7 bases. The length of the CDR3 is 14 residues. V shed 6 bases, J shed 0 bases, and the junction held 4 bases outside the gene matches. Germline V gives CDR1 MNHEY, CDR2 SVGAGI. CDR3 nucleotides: TGTGCCAGCAGGACAGGGTGGATGAACACTGAAGCTTTCTTT. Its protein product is CASRTGWMNTEAFF.

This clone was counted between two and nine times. CDR3 DNA: TGTGCCAGTAGTGTCCACCTCACCTACGAGCAGTACTTC. Protein product: CASSVHLTYEQYF. V usage is TRBV19 and J usage is TRBJ2-7; the D is unclear. CDR3 length: 13 amino acids. Looked up from germline, CDR1 is LNHDA and CDR2 is SQIVND (reference sequence). V was pared by 5 bases and J by 2 bases, with 10 bases between.

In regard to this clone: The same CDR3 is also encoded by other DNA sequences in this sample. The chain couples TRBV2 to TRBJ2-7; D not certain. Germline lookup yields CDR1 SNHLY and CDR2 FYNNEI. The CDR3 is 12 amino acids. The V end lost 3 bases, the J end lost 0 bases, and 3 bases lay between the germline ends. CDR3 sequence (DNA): TGTGCCAGCAGTGAGCTCTCCTACGAGCAGTACTTC. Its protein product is CASSELSYEQYF.

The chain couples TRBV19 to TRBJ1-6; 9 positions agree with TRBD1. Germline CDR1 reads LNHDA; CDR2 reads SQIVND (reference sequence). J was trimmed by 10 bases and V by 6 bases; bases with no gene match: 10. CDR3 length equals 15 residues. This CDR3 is CASRTLGQGGSPLHF. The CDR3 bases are TGTGCCAGTAGAACCCTGGGACAGGGTGGCTCACCCCTCCACTTT.

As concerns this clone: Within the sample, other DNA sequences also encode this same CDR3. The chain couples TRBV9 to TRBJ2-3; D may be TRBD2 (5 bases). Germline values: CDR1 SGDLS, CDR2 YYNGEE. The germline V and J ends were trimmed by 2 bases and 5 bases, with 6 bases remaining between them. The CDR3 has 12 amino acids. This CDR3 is CASSVGGDTQYF. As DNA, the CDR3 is TGTGCCAGCAGCGTCGGAGGAGATACGCAGTATTTT.

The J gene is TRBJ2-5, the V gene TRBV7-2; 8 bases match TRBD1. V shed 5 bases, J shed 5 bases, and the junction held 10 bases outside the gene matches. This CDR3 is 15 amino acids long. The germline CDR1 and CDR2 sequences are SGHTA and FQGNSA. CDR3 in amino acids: CASSPPGQGSETQYF. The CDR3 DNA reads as TGTGCCAGCAGCCCCCCTGGACAGGGTTCGGAGACCCAGTACTTC.

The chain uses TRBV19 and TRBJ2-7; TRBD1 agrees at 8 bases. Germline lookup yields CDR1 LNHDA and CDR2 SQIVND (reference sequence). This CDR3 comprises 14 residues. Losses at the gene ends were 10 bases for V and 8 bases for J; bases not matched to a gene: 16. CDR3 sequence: CATSSAGQGAKQYF. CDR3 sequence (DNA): TGTGCCACCTCATCGGCAGGGCAGGGGGCGAAGCAGTACTTC.

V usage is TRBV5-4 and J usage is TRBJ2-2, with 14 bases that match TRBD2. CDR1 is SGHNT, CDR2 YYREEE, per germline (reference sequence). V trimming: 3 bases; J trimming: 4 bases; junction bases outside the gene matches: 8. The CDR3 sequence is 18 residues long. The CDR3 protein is CASSSGLAGVSVTGELFF. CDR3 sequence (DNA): TGTGCCAGCAGCTCGGGACTAGCGGGAGTATCGGTCACCGGGGAGCTGTTTTTT.

CDR3 in amino acids: CASSVSFLEGDRGYQETQYF. The CDR3 bases are TGTGCCAGCAGCGTATCTTTCTTGGAGGGAGACCGAGGGTACCAAGAGACCCAGTACTTC. The chain carries TRBV9 and TRBJ2-5; maybe TRBD2 (6 bases). This CDR3 is built from 20 residues. In germline, CDR1 is SGDLS, CDR2 YYNGEE. Trimming left V 1 base short and J 0 bases short, with 25 bases between.

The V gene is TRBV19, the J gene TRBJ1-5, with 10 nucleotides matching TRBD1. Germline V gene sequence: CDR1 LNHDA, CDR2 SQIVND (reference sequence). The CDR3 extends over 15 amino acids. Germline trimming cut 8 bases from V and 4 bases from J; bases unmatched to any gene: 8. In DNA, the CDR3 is TGTGCCAGTCGTGGAGTGGGACAGGGGAATCAGCCCCAGCATTTT. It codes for CASRGVGQGNQPQHF.

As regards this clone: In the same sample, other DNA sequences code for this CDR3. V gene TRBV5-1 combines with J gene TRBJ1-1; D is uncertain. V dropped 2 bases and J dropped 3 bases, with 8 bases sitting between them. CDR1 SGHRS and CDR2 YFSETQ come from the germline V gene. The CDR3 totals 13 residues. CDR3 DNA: TGCGCCAGCAGCTTAGGACGGGACACTGAAGCTTTCTTT. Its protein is CASSLGRDTEAFF.